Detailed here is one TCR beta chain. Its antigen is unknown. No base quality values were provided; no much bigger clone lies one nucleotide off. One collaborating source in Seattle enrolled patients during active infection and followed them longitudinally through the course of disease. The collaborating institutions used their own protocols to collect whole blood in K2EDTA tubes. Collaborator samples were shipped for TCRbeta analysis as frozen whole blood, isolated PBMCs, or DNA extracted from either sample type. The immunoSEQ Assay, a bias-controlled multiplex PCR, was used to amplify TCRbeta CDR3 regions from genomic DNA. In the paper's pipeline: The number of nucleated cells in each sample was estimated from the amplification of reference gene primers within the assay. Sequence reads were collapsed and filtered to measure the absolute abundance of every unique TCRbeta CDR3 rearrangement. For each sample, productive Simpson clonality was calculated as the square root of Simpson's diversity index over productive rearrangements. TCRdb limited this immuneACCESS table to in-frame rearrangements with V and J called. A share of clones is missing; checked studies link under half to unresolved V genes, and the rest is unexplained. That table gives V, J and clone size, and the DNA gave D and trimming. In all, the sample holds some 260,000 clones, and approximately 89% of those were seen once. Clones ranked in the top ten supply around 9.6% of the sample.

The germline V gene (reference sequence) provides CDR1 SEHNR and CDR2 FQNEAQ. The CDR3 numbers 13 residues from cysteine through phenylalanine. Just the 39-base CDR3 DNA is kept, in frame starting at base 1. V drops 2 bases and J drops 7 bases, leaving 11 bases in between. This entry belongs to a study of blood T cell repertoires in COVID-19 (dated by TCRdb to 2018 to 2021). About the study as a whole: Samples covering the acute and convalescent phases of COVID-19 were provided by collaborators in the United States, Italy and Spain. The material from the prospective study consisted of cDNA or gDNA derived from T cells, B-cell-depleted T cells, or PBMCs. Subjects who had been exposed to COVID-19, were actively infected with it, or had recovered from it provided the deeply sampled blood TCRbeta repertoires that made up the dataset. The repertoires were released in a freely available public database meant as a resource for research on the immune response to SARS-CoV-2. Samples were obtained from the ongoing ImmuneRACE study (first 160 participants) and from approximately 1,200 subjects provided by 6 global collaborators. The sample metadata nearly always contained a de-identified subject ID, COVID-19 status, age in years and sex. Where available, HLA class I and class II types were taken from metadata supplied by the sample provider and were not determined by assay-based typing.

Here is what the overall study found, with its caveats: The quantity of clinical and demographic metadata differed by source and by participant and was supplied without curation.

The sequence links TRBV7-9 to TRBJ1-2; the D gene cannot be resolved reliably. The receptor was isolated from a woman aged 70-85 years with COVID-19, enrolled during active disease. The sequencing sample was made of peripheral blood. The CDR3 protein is CASSLSGLVGYTF. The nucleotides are TGTGCCAGCAGCTTATCGGGGTTGGTTGGCTACACCTTC. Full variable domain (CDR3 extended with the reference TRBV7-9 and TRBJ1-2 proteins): DTGVSQNPRHKITKRGQNVTFRCDPISEHNRLYWYRQTLGQGPEFLTYFQNEAQLEKSRLLSDRFSAERPKGSFSTLEIQRTEQGDSAMYLCASSLSGLVGYTFGSGTRLTVV.